This T cell receptor beta chain was observed in a study of Graves' ophthalmopathy and Graves' hyperthyroidism. Study at large: Investigators collected peripheral blood at initial diagnosis, before any treatment was given.

Study-level findings and limits: Most clonotypes expanded in thyroid above 0.001 frequency were present in blood too.

This clonotype came up many times. As yet, its antigen is unknown. The junction departs from the called germline gene at one end, perhaps through a read error. The V gene's germline CDR1 is LGHDT and CDR2 YNNKEL (reference sequence). This CDR3 contains 13 residues. Amplifying from RNA transcripts, the study obtained TCR beta CDR3 regions. HTBI primers were employed in first-round RT-PCR, then a second-round multiplex PCR followed. TCRdb ran MiXCR on the multiplex PCR reads and lists one entry per CDR3 protein. The data show more than 300,000 distinct CDR3 sequences, 15% seen once. The source is a woman aged 18-35 years with stable Graves' hyperthyroidism. Sequenced material: peripheral blood. This chain connects TRBV3-1 to TRBJ1-1; D is uncertain. The CDR3 here is CASSQVPNTEAFF. CDR3 DNA: TGCGCCAGCAGCCAGGTACCGAACACTGAAGCTTTCTTT.